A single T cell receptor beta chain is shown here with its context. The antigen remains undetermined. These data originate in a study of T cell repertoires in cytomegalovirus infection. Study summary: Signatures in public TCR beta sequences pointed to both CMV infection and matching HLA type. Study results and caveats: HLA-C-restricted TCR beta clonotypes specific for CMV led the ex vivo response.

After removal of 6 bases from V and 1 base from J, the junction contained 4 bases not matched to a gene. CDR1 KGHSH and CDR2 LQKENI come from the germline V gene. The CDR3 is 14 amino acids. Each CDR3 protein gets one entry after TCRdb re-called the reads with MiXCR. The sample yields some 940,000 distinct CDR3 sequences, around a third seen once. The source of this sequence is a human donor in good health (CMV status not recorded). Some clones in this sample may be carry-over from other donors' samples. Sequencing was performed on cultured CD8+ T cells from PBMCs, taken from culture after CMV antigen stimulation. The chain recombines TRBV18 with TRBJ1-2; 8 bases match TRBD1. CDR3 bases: TGTGCCAGCTCCGTCGACAGGGGTAACTATGGCTACACCTTC. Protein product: CASSVDRGNYGYTF.